This TCR beta chain was sequenced for a study of shared clonotypes between healthy human individuals. The data were produced by immunoSEQ multiplex PCR, yet TCRdb's version contains in-frame clones alone and is incomplete. The data contain over 1.4 million clones, roughly 96% of them singletons. Between the trimmed V and J ends, which lost 2 bases and 1 base, there was a span of 7 bases. The CDR3 extends over 14 amino acids. Per germline, CDR1 SGHTA and CDR2 FQGNSA. Subsets obtained from CD4+ cells comprised CD45RA+ naive and CD45RA-negative memory cells. Regarding this clone: The sample contains more than one DNA sequence encoding this CDR3.

The genes are TRBV7-2 and TRBJ2-3; D is unresolved. The TCR sequence derives from a man aged 25 to 40 in good health. The sequenced sample consisted of naive CD4+ T cells sorted from blood. Subset defined: CD45RA+ positively selected. CDR3: CASSLSGGTDTQYF. As DNA, the CDR3 is TGTGCCAGCAGCTTATCGGGCGGCACAGATACGCAGTATTTT.